This TCR beta chain was retrieved from a study of blood T cell repertoires in COVID-19. Only in-frame clones appear in the TCRdb table, and some are missing; sequencing was by immunoSEQ multiplex PCR. The table shows roughly 260,000 clones, with more than 65% occurring only once. The V gene's germline CDR1 is MDHEN and CDR2 SYDVKM. There are 18 residues in the CDR3. V shed 6 bases, J shed 0 bases, and the junction held 9 bases outside the gene matches. The chain joins TRBV28 to TRBJ2-2; TRBD2 matches 11 bases. The sequencing input was peripheral blood. This clonotype was sampled from a woman aged 40 to 55 with active or convalescent COVID-19. The CDR3 here is CASSPGTSGVTNTGELFF. The CDR3 DNA follows: TGTGCCAGCAGCCCCGGGACTAGCGGAGTAACGAACACCGGGGAGCTGTTTTTT.